The 32 T cell receptor beta chains in this list originate from one sample, sequenced in a study of cytomegalovirus exposure and HLA in healthy donors. This PCR relied on a set of 60 Vbeta primers and 13 Jbeta primers. This table comes from immunoSEQ multiplex PCR, and its TCRdb copy is limited to in-frame clones, with some not included. The sample has some 250,000 clones; roughly 82% are singletons. The sequencing input was PBMCs. The receptors originated from a woman in her 40s in good health and CMV-seropositive.

The chain carries TRBV4-2 and TRBJ1-6; D uncertain. CDR1 LGHNA and CDR2 YNFKEQ come from the germline V gene. With 0 bases removed from V and 0 bases from J, the gap between germline ends came to 15 bases. The length of the CDR3 is 19 residues. DNA of the CDR3: TGTGCCAGCAGCCAAGATTTCGGCGGAGTGAGCTCCTATAATTCACCCCTCCACTTT. The encoded protein is CASSQDFGGVSSYNSPLHF.

The rearrangement links TRBV7-3 to TRBJ2-5; the match to TRBD2 covers 7 bases. The V gene's germline CDR1 is SGHTA and CDR2 FQGTGA. V lost 5 bases to trimming and J lost 1 base; unmatched junction nucleotides: 10. This CDR3 is built from 16 residues. The CDR3 here is CASSPSPGGVQETQYF. The CDR3 nucleotides read TGTGCCAGCAGCCCGTCCCCGGGAGGTGTCCAAGAGACCCAGTACTTC.

The CDR3 nucleotides are TGCGCCAGCAGTACTTCTCAGGGCTATGGCTACACCTTC. Protein product: CASSTSQGYGYTF. The rearrangement joins TRBV5-1 to TRBJ1-2, with D possibly matching TRBD1 (5 bases). Germline values: CDR1 SGHRS, CDR2 YFSETQ. This CDR3 is 13 amino acids long. V dropped 5 bases and J dropped 4 bases, with 12 bases sitting between them.

The rearrangement links TRBV2 to TRBJ2-1, with TRBD1 matching over 10 bases. The CDR3 is 15 residues long. Germline V CDR1 and CDR2: SNHLY, FYNNEI. V trimming: 3 bases; J trimming: 6 bases; junction bases outside the gene matches: 5. DNA for the CDR3: TGTGCCAGCAGTGATTGGGACAGGGGAAGCAATGAGCAGTTCTTC. This encodes CASSDWDRGSNEQFF.

The chain uses TRBV4-3 and TRBJ1-2; no definite D call. V lost 0 bases, J lost 4 bases, and 15 bases lay in between. This CDR3 spans 16 amino acids. CDR1 is LGHNA, CDR2 YSLEER, per germline. The DNA of the CDR3 is TGCGCCAGCAGCCAAGATCTAGAGACGGCAGTCTATGGCTACACCTTC. Protein sequence: CASSQDLETAVYGYTF.

The gene calls are TRBV30 and TRBJ2-7, with a tentative D call TRBD2 (5 bases). There are 12 residues in the CDR3. The germline V and J ends were trimmed by 1 base and 3 bases, with 7 bases remaining between them. Germline CDR1 reads GTSNPN; CDR2 reads SVGIG (reference sequence). CDR3 region: CAWSGTSYEQYF. CDR3 nucleotide sequence: TGTGCCTGGAGTGGAACTAGCTACGAGCAGTACTTC. The variable domain in full, with the rest retrieved from reference TRBV30 and TRBJ2-7, is SQTIHQWPATLVQPVGSPLSLECTVEGTSNPNLYWYRQAAGRGLQLLFYSVGIGQISSEVPQNLSASRPQDRQFILSSKKLLLSDSGFYLCAWSGTSYEQYFGPGTRLTVT.

This chain joins TRBV7-9 and TRBJ1-5; maybe TRBD1 (6 bases). V was shortened by 5 bases and J by 3 bases, with 11 bases between the two germline ends. The V gene's germline CDR1 is SEHNR and CDR2 FQNEAQ (reference sequence). The CDR3 has 14 amino acids. In DNA form, the CDR3 reads TGTGCCAGCAGCCTTGCAGGGGACAATCAGCCCCAGCATTTT. This translates into CASSLAGDNQPQHF. The full variable domain, its missing parts supplied by reference TRBV7-9 and TRBJ1-5, is DTGVSQNPRHKITKRGQNVTFRCDPISEHNRLYWYRQTLGQGPEFLTYFQNEAQLEKSRLLSDRFSAERPKGSFSTLEIQRTEQGDSAMYLCASSLAGDNQPQHFGDGTRLSIL.

This CDR3 is CASSQRGGEGSGYTF. For the CDR3, the DNA is TGTGCCAGCAGCCAAAGGGGAGGAGAGGGTTCTGGCTACACCTTC. The chain recombines TRBV4-2 with TRBJ1-2; TRBD1 might be the D (5 bases). The CDR3 covers 15 residues. Looked up from germline, CDR1 is LGHNA and CDR2 is YNFKEQ. V lost 2 bases and J lost 7, with 17 bases in between.

This rearrangement joins TRBV19 to TRBJ2-2, with TRBD1 matching 7 bases. The CDR3 consists of 13 residues. Germline values: CDR1 LNHDA, CDR2 SQIVND (reference sequence). V shed 11 bases and J 7 bases; nucleotides not matched to a gene: 10. The CDR3 bases are TGTGCCGGCCGGACAGGTCAAATCGGGGAGCTGTTTTTT. As protein: CAGRTGQIGELFF.

The CDR3 nucleotides are TGCGCCAGCAGCTGGGCTTCAGCCCCGGAGCAGTACTTC. Protein: CASSWASAPEQYF. The J gene is TRBJ2-7, the V gene TRBV5-1; D uncertain. V was clipped by 3 bases and J by 7 bases, with 14 bases between them. This CDR3 spans 13 amino acids. CDR1 and CDR2 (germline): SGHRS, YFSETQ.

The rearrangement uses TRBV19 and TRBJ1-1; 7 bases are shared with TRBD1. The CDR3 sequence is 13 residues long. CDR1 and CDR2 from the germline V gene are LNHDA and SQIVND (reference sequence). V lost 8 bases, J lost 4 bases, and 7 bases stayed unmatched. CDR3 nucleotides: TGTGCCAGTGAGACAGGGTACGGCACTGAAGCTTTCTTT. This encodes CASETGYGTEAFF.

The CDR3: CASSPSLTSGGNTGELFF. The CDR3 DNA sequence: TGTGCCAGCTCGCCATCACTCACTAGCGGGGGGAACACCGGGGAGCTGTTTTTT. The chain joins TRBV18 to TRBJ2-2; TRBD2 matches at 11 bases. Germline assignment: CDR1 KGHSH and CDR2 LQKENI. V lost 6 bases and J lost 1; bases outside the gene matches: 10. The CDR3 spans 18 residues.

V and J are TRBV5-1 and TRBJ2-3; 15 bases are shared with TRBD2. This CDR3 is 17 amino acids long. Trimming took 4 bases from V and 2 from J; bases not matched to a gene: 5. CDR1 and CDR2 (germline): SGHRS, YFSETQ. CDR3 coding DNA: TGCGCCAGCAGCCCAGGGACTAGCGGGGGGCCCACAGATACGCAGTATTTT. It translates to CASSPGTSGGPTDTQYF.

V and J are TRBV19 and TRBJ2-7, with 8 bases that match TRBD2. The CDR3 loop spans 13 amino acids. Trimming removed 7 bases from V and 6 bases from J; junction bases left unmatched: 8. Germline V gene sequence: CDR1 LNHDA, CDR2 SQIVND (reference sequence). CDR3 sequence: CASTSAGGGEQYF. The CDR3 nucleotides are TGTGCCAGTACCTCGGCGGGGGGCGGCGAGCAGTACTTC.

The V and J genes are TRBV7-3 and TRBJ1-1; 9 positions agree with TRBD1. Germline V gives CDR1 SGHTA, CDR2 FQGTGA. Trimming took 5 bases from V and 8 from J; bases not matched to a gene: 6. The CDR3 sequence is 13 residues long. CDR3 protein: CASSGGQGLEAFF. As DNA, the CDR3 is TGTGCCAGCAGCGGGGGACAGGGCTTGGAAGCTTTCTTT.

This CDR3 reads CASSRNDRGAMNTEAFF. The DNA for the CDR3 is TGTGCCAGTAGTCGAAATGACAGGGGCGCAATGAACACTGAAGCTTTCTTT. This chain uses TRBV19 with TRBJ1-1; 8 positions agree with TRBD1. Per the germline V gene, CDR1 is LNHDA and CDR2 is SQIVND (reference sequence). The V and J ends lost 5 bases and 0 bases, in that order; junction bases with no gene match: 11. This CDR3 contains 17 residues.

The J gene is TRBJ2-7, the V gene TRBV10-3; 8 bases line up with TRBD1. After removal of 6 bases from V and 1 base from J, the junction contained 5 bases not matched to a gene. CDR1 ENHRY and CDR2 SYGVKD come from the germline V gene. The length of the CDR3 is 14 residues. CDR3 sequence: CAIRARQGSYEQYF. Here the CDR3 DNA reads TGTGCCATCAGGGCGAGACAGGGGTCCTACGAGCAGTACTTC.

In its sample, this clone was seen a few times. The chain couples TRBV5-1 to TRBJ2-3; 7 positions agree with TRBD2. This CDR3 is built from 15 residues. The germline V gene encodes CDR1 SGHRS and CDR2 YFSETQ. The J segment lost 4 bases and the V segment lost 7 bases, leaving 12 bases of the junction unmatched. The CDR3 here is CASAAWREKADTQYF. In DNA, the CDR3 is TGCGCCAGCGCGGCCTGGCGGGAGAAGGCAGATACGCAGTATTTT.

The V and J genes are TRBV30 and TRBJ1-1, with 7 bases fitting TRBD1. Germline trimming cut 2 bases from V and 1 base from J; bases unmatched to any gene: 4. Germline CDR1 is GTSNPN and CDR2 is SVGIG (reference sequence). The length of the CDR3 is 14 residues. The CDR3 region has the DNA TGTGCCTGGAGTTTAAGGGGGCGGAACACTGAAGCTTTCTTT. Its translation: CAWSLRGRNTEAFF.

The chain recombines TRBV25-1 with TRBJ2-6; D is ambiguous. The CDR3 runs 15 residues. Germline V gene lookup returns CDR1 MGHDK and CDR2 SYGVNS. Trimming pared 3 bases from V and 1 base from J, leaving 7 bases between. The CDR3 region is CASSDPGSGANVLTF. CDR3 sequence (DNA): TGTGCCAGCAGTGATCCCGGGTCTGGGGCCAACGTCCTGACTTTC.

The chain has TRBV6-5 and TRBJ1-3; the match to TRBD1 covers 7 bases. This CDR3 region has 14 residues. In germline, CDR1 is MNHEY, CDR2 SVGAGI. The trim removed 6 bases at V and 3 bases at J, leaving 5 bases unmatched. CDR3 loop: CASSVDRDGNTIYF. The CDR3, as DNA: TGTGCCAGCAGCGTAGACAGGGATGGAAACACCATATATTTT.

The genes are TRBV7-2 and TRBJ1-4, with D uncertain. Germline loops: CDR1 SGHTA, CDR2 FQGNSA. V lost 6 bases and J lost 0, with 11 bases in between. CDR3 length: 15 residues. The CDR3 DNA reads as TGTGCCAGCAGGTCCTCTCCTGCAACTAATGAAAAACTGTTTTTT. Protein sequence: CASRSSPATNEKLFF.

The chain recombines TRBV6-1 with TRBJ2-7, with D perhaps matching TRBD1 (6 bases). The CDR3 length is 14 residues. In germline, CDR1 is MNHNS, CDR2 SASEGT. Trimming took off 4 bases at V and 1 base at J, with 11 bases between the two ends. The CDR3 protein is CASSVPDSSYEQYF. The CDR3 DNA follows: TGTGCCAGCAGTGTCCCGGACAGTTCCTACGAGCAGTACTTC.

This rearrangement joins TRBV5-1 to TRBJ2-7; D may be TRBD1 (6 bases). The germline gives CDR1 SGHRS, CDR2 YFSETQ. The CDR3 is 18 amino acids. Trimming stripped 6 bases from V and 2 bases from J, with 27 bases between. CDR3 sequence: CASTSKGVGVTEAYEQYF. As DNA, the CDR3 is TGCGCCAGCACCTCCAAGGGGGTGGGGGTTACCGAAGCCTACGAGCAGTACTTC.

In the case of this clone: The junction shows a germline mismatch at one end, possibly a read error. The V gene is TRBV20-1, the J gene TRBJ2-1; maybe TRBD2 (6 bases). CDR3 length: 10 amino acids. Germline V gives CDR1 DFQATT, CDR2 SNEGSKA (reference sequence). As DNA, the CDR3 is TGCAGTGGAGGGGTGGAGGGGCGGGTCTTC. Amino acid sequence: CSGGVEGRVF.

The V call is TRBV5-5, the J call TRBJ2-2, with 9 bases fitting TRBD2. Germline CDR1 is SGHKS and CDR2 is YYEKEE (reference sequence). V was pared by 4 bases and J by 1 base, with 2 bases of the junction left unmatched. CDR3 length equals 15 residues. CDR3 DNA sequence: TGTGCCAGCAGCGCGGGAGGGAGGAACACCGGGGAGCTGTTTTTT. Its protein is CASSAGGRNTGELFF.

This chain connects TRBV5-6 to TRBJ2-7; TRBD1 is a possible D gene (5 bases). This CDR3 has 11 amino acids. CDR1 and CDR2 (germline): SGHDT, YYEEEE. Trimming removed 3 bases at V and 5 bases at J, with 6 bases between. As DNA, the CDR3 is TGTGCCAGCAGCTGGACAAACGAGCAGTACTTC. Amino acid sequence: CASSWTNEQYF.

The V gene is TRBV7-6, the J gene TRBJ2-5; 7 bases map to TRBD1. Looked up from germline, CDR1 is SGHVS and CDR2 is FNYEAQ. The CDR3 runs 21 residues. With V trimmed by 2 bases and J by 4 bases, 25 bases remained unmatched. CDR3 sequence: CASSLLYSTVDRASWGETQYF. In DNA form, the CDR3 reads TGTGCCAGCAGCTTACTTTATTCTACAGTAGACAGGGCCTCATGGGGAGAGACCCAGTACTTC.

The V call is TRBV11-3, the J call TRBJ2-3; tentative D call: TRBD2 (6 bases). CDR1 SGHNT and CDR2 YENEEA come from the germline V gene. The V end lost 1 base, the J end lost 4 bases, and 12 bases lay between the germline ends. CDR3 length: 15 residues. CDR3 DNA: TGTGCCAGCAGCTTAGGGGGCGGGAACCCAGATACGCAGTATTTT. Protein: CASSLGGGNPDTQYF.

Details on this clone: The sample contains more than one DNA sequence encoding this CDR3. The V call is TRBV9, the J call TRBJ2-3; TRBD2 matches at 11 bases. CDR1 and CDR2 (germline): SGDLS, YYNGEE. The V segment lost 2 bases and the J segment 3 bases; nucleotides outside the gene matches: 2. The CDR3 sequence is 15 residues long. This CDR3 is CASSVSGGATDTQYF. The CDR3 nucleotides read TGTGCCAGCAGCGTTAGCGGGGGGGCGACAGATACGCAGTATTTT.

The chain combines TRBV12-5 with TRBJ2-7; 15 bases agree with TRBD2. CDR3 length: 22 amino acids. Germline V gene lookup returns CDR1 LGHNT and CDR2 FRNRAP. Unmatched junction bases numbered 15, after V lost 0 bases and J lost 0 bases. The CDR3 region has the DNA TGTGCTAGTGGTTTGGTACGTCAGACCGAAGGGACTAGCGGGAGGTTCTCCTACGAGCAGTACTTC. Translating it yields CASGLVRQTEGTSGRFSYEQYF.

The chain carries TRBV9 and TRBJ2-5; a weak D match, TRBD2 (5 bases). Per germline, CDR1 SGDLS and CDR2 YYNGEE. V lost 0 bases and J lost 4, with 13 bases in between. This CDR3 has 15 residues. Written as DNA, the CDR3 is TGTGCCAGCAGCGTAGGAGCAGTCGCGGGAGAGACCCAGTACTTC. It is translated as CASSVGAVAGETQYF.